This T cell receptor beta chain was sequenced for a study of blood T cell repertoires in COVID-19. The CDR3 covers 13 residues. V was cut by 5 bases and J by 2 bases, with 9 bases left in between. Participants were aged about 18 to 89 years, lived in about two dozen US areas, and enrolled virtually. Method: immunoSEQ multiplex PCR; TCRdb's copy keeps in-frame clones and lacks some. This table has about 220,000 clones, roughly 90% appearing once. The chain joins TRBV12-3 or TRBV12-4 to TRBJ1-2; maybe TRBD1 (5 bases). This TCR was sampled from a man aged 25 to 40 who had been exposed to COVID-19. The material sequenced was PBMCs or T cells enriched from blood (not recorded which). The CDR3 spells CASSPRQNYGYTF. CDR3 nucleotides: TGTGCCAGCAGTCCAAGACAGAACTATGGCTACACCTTC.